A selection of T cell receptor beta chains follows, all from one sample in a study of blood T cell repertoires in COVID-19. Assay: immunoSEQ multiplex PCR; the TCRdb copy retains only in-frame clones and omits some. The sample shows some 190,000 clones, about four fifths of them seen only once. Material: peripheral blood. The source is a man in his 60s with acute or convalescent COVID-19. The CDR3 runs from the conserved cysteine through the conserved F or W. The D gene is left open where the match is weak. Clone sizes are given selectively: once, few, many, or a class where the clone is expanded.

d_call	clone_size	v_call	cdr3_length	j_call	cdr3_nt	cdr3_aa
TRBD1	-	TRBV19	16	TRBJ1-5	TGTGCCAGTAGTATAGACGCCGGGACAGGGGGCCAGCCCCAGCATTTT	CASSIDAGTGGQPQHF
-	-	TRBV6-5	15	TRBJ1-2	TGTGCCAGCACGGCCTACCTAACAGGTGGATATGGCTACACCTTC	CASTAYLTGGYGYTF
-	-	TRBV9	16	TRBJ1-2	TGTGCCAGCAGGCGGCCAGGGACTGAGTTGAACTATGGCTACACCTTC	CASRRPGTELNYGYTF
TRBD1	-	TRBV10-1	16	TRBJ2-7	TGCGCCAGCAGTGAAAGGGACAGGGGTGGGATCCACGAGCAGTACTTC	CASSERDRGGIHEQYF
TRBD1	-	TRBV5-1	16	TRBJ1-1	TGCGCCAGCAGCCCCGGGACAGGGGGTTTGTACACTGAAGCTTTCTTT	CASSPGTGGLYTEAFF
TRBD1	-	TRBV6-1	15	TRBJ1-4	TGTGCCAGCAGTGAAGCAGGGGACAGCAATGAAAAACTGTTTTTT	CASSEAGDSNEKLFF
TRBD2	-	TRBV30	15	TRBJ2-1	TGTGCCTGGAGTCTTCTAGCGGGAGCCGGTACTGAGCAGTTCTTC	CAWSLLAGAGTEQFF
-	-	TRBV5-6	17	TRBJ2-1	TGTGCCAGCAGCTTGGTCCTTGGCGGGACCGACCTCAATGAGCAGTTCTTC	CASSLVLGGTDLNEQFF
-	-	TRBV6-2/TRBV6-3	16	TRBJ2-3	TGTGCCAGCAGTTATCAGGACTACCCTAGCACAGATACGCAGTATTTT	CASSYQDYPSTDTQYF
-	-	TRBV6-4	16	TRBJ1-2	TGTGCCAGCAGTGCGGTGGCAGGGCTCCAGAACTATGGCTACACCTTC	CASSAVAGLQNYGYTF
-	-	TRBV19	13	TRBJ2-3	TGTGCCAGTAGTCCGACCCCGGGGAATACGCAGTATTTT	CASSPTPGNTQYF
-	-	TRBV5-1	15	TRBJ2-6	TGCGCCAGCAGCTTGCTCCTCTCGGGGGCCAACGTCCTGACTTTC	CASSLLLSGANVLTF
-	-	TRBV5-1	15	TRBJ2-3	TGCGCCAGCAGCACCTCCTTTGGCGGGACAGATACGCAGTATTTT	CASSTSFGGTDTQYF
-	-	TRBV6-6	13	TRBJ2-3	TGTGCCAGCGAAGGGGGGGGAACAGATACGCAGTATTTT	CASEGGGTDTQYF
-	once	TRBV15	17	TRBJ2-2	TGTGCCACCAGCAGAGATCGTGGACAGCTGAACACCGGGGAGCTGTTTTTT	CATSRDRGQLNTGELFF
TRBD1	-	TRBV6-5	15	TRBJ1-6	TGTGCCAGCAGGACAGGGTCTTATGGAAATTCACCCCTCCACTTT	CASRTGSYGNSPLHF
-	-	TRBV7-9	15	TRBJ2-1	TGTGCCAGCAGCGCGGACCTACTAGTTCTCGATGAGCAGTTCTTC	CASSADLLVLDEQFF
TRBD1	-	TRBV30	13	TRBJ1-5	TGTGCCTGGAGTGTACAGGGGGACCAGCCCCAGCATTTT	CAWSVQGDQPQHF
-	-	TRBV29-1	13	TRBJ1-4	TGCAGCGTGGCTTCCGGGAAAAGGGAAAAACTGTTTTTT	CSVASGKREKLFF
-	-	TRBV19	15	TRBJ2-7	TGTGCCAGTAGTATAGTTCCTAGGGACACCTACGAGCAGTACTTC	CASSIVPRDTYEQYF
TRBD2	-	TRBV4-1	16	TRBJ2-1	TGCGCCAGCAGCCAAGATAGGGTAGCGGGAAACAATGAGCAGTTCTTC	CASSQDRVAGNNEQFF
-	-	TRBV4-2	16	TRBJ1-6	TGTGCCAGCAGCCAAGATTCGGGGGGGCTTGATTCACCCCTCCACTTT	CASSQDSGGLDSPLHF
TRBD1	few	TRBV4-3	16	TRBJ1-1	TGCGCCAGCACCGACTCCTGGACAGGGTTGATAACTGAAGCTTTCTTT	CASTDSWTGLITEAFF
TRBD1	-	TRBV27	17	TRBJ1-1	TGTGCCAGCAGTGGATTCAGGGGGCTCCAAGGTGGCACTGAAGCTTTCTTT	CASSGFRGLQGGTEAFF
TRBD2	-	TRBV11-3	16	TRBJ2-1	TGTGCCAGCAGCTTAGGTAGGATAGCGGGGGACAATGAGCAGTTCTTC	CASSLGRIAGDNEQFF
TRBD1	-	TRBV27	15	TRBJ2-7	TGTGCCAGCAGGCTACCGGGACAGGGGGCCCACGAGCAGTACTTC	CASRLPGQGAHEQYF
TRBD2	-	TRBV9	14	TRBJ2-1	TGTGCCAGCAGCTTAGCGGGGGGGCTACGAGAGCAGTTCTTC	CASSLAGGLREQFF
TRBD1	once	TRBV5-4	15	TRBJ1-1	TGTGCCAGCAGCTCCGGACAGGGGGCACGGACTGAAGCTTTCTTT	CASSSGQGARTEAFF
TRBD1	-	TRBV30	15	TRBJ2-5	TGTGCCTGGAGTGATGGGACAGCCGGGTTAGAGACCCAGTACTTC	CAWSDGTAGLETQYF
TRBD2	-	TRBV7-8	16	TRBJ2-1	TGTGCCAGCAGTCCCCGCGCGGGAGGGGCCTACAATGAGCAGTTCTTC	CASSPRAGGAYNEQFF
TRBD1	-	TRBV7-9	14	TRBJ1-1	TGTGCCAGCAGCCAGGGACAGGGGAACGCTGAAGCTTTCTTT	CASSQGQGNAEAFF
-	once	TRBV7-3	12	TRBJ2-1	TGTGCCAGCAGCCCGAATAGAAATGGGCAGTTCTTC	CASSPNRNGQFF
TRBD2	-	TRBV24-1	15	TRBJ2-1	TGTGCCACCAGTGATCGGGGACTAGCGGGGAATGAGCAGTTCTTC	CATSDRGLAGNEQFF
-	-	TRBV30	14	TRBJ2-1	TGTGCCTGGAGGCAGCGGGTCCGGGTTAGGGAGCAGTTCTTC	CAWRQRVRVREQFF
TRBD1	-	TRBV5-1	14	TRBJ2-5	TGCGCCAGCAGCGAGGGGACAGCGAAAGAGACCCAGTACTTC	CASSEGTAKETQYF
TRBD1	once	TRBV20-1	14	TRBJ1-1	TGCAGTGCTAGTCAGGGGGCGCGGAACACTGAAGCTTTCTTT	CSASQGARNTEAFF
-	-	TRBV5-1	14	TRBJ2-3	TGCGCCAGCAGCCCAAGCGTTAGCACAGATACGCAGTATTTT	CASSPSVSTDTQYF
-	-	TRBV9	15	TRBJ1-3	TGTGCCAGCAGCGTAGGGCAGGGCGTCGGAAACACCATATATTTT	CASSVGQGVGNTIYF
TRBD1	few	TRBV7-2	14	TRBJ1-5	TGTGCCAGCAGCCCAGGGGGCGCAGGGCAGCCCCAGCATTTT	CASSPGGAGQPQHF
-	-	TRBV2	15	TRBJ1-5	TGTGCCAGCAGTGATAGCAGGGTACTCGATCAGCCCCAGCATTTT	CASSDSRVLDQPQHF
TRBD1	-	TRBV7-9	16	TRBJ1-6	TGTGCCAGCAGCCCCCCAGGACAGGGCCCAAAAAAAACCCTCCACTTT	CASSPPGQGPKKTLHF
-	-	TRBV6-2/TRBV6-3	13	TRBJ2-3	TGTGCCAGCAGCCTGTCCCTAGCCTCGACGCAGTATTTT	CASSLSLASTQYF
TRBD2	-	TRBV5-1	14	TRBJ2-3	TGCGCCAGCACCCGGACTAGCGTCACAGATACGCAGTATTTT	CASTRTSVTDTQYF
TRBD1	-	TRBV9	15	TRBJ1-5	TGTGCCAGCAGCGTAGGGGACAGGATGTATCAGCCCCAGCATTTT	CASSVGDRMYQPQHF
TRBD1	-	TRBV24-1	17	TRBJ2-1	TGTGCCACCAGTGACCCATTCCCGGGACAGGGGGACAATGAGCAGTTCTTC	CATSDPFPGQGDNEQFF
-	-	TRBV7-3	15	TRBJ2-2	TGTGCCAGCAGCTTCCAGGGAGGGGGCACCGGGGAGCTGTTTTTT	CASSFQGGGTGELFF
-	-	TRBV6-5	14	TRBJ1-1	TGTGCCAGCAGTTTCAGACTGGAGAACACTGAAGCTTTCTTT	CASSFRLENTEAFF
-	once	TRBV5-1	16	TRBJ2-7	TGCGCCAGCAGCTTGGAGAGTAGCGGAGGCCCCTACGAGCAGTACTTC	CASSLESSGGPYEQYF
TRBD2	-	TRBV5-1	17	TRBJ2-1	TGCGCCAGCAGCTTGGTGGCTAGCGGGTCGTCCTACAATGAGCAGTTCTTC	CASSLVASGSSYNEQFF
-	-	TRBV27	17	TRBJ2-7	TGTGCCAGCAGTTTATCGCAGGGACGGGAGAGCTCCTACGAGCAGTACTTC	CASSLSQGRESSYEQYF
-	-	TRBV3-1/TRBV3-2	13	TRBJ1-2	TGTGCCAGCAGCCCCGAGGGGGTTCGTGGCTACACCTTC	CASSPEGVRGYTF
-	-	TRBV5-1	15	TRBJ2-5	TGCGCCAGCAGCTTGGTCGCGGAGGTTCAAGAGACCCAGTACTTC	CASSLVAEVQETQYF
-	once	TRBV7-3	14	TRBJ1-1	TGTGCCAGCAGCTTCCTGGCAACGAACACTGAAGCTTTCTTT	CASSFLATNTEAFF
TRBD1	-	TRBV5-6	16	TRBJ1-4	TGTGCCAGCAGCTTGGTGGCAGGTCACAGGGGGGAAAAACTGTTTTTT	CASSLVAGHRGEKLFF
-	few	TRBV7-2	13	TRBJ1-4	TGTGCCAGCGGTCAAAGGGGGGGTGAAAAACTGTTTTTT	CASGQRGGEKLFF
-	-	TRBV6-5	14	TRBJ1-1	TGTGCCAGCAGTTCACCCTCGGGGAACACTGAAGCTTTCTTT	CASSSPSGNTEAFF
-	few	TRBV18	12	TRBJ1-2	TGTGCCAGCTCACCGGACACCTCCGGCTACACCTTC	CASSPDTSGYTF